The next 25 T cell receptor beta chains were all read from a single sample in a study of PD-L1 blockade in urothelial cancer. Libraries were prepared by immunoSEQ multiplex PCR; TCRdb keeps only in-frame clonotypes and omits some of them. The sample lists 50,000 to 55,000 clones; roughly 80% were seen once. Time point defined: pretreatment peripheral blood. The input for sequencing was PBMCs, taken around atezolizumab (anti-PD-L1) treatment. The receptors derive from a man aged 65 to 85 with urothelial cancer.

This rearrangement joins TRBV14 to TRBJ2-3; no definite D call. V lost 3 bases and J 1 base, leaving 11 bases between the germline ends. Germline CDR1 is SGHDN and CDR2 is FVKESK. The CDR3 runs to 15 residues. In nucleotides, the CDR3 is TGTGCCAGCAGCCAGGCAGTCGTGGGCACAGATACGCAGTATTTT. Protein product: CASSQAVVGTDTQYF.

This clone was counted a single time. J is TRBJ2-7 and V is TRBV10-3, with 9 bases that match TRBD1. The V and J ends lost 3 bases and 4 bases, in that order; junction bases with no gene match: 7. Germline values: CDR1 ENHRY, CDR2 SYGVKD. The CDR3 is 15 amino acids. The CDR3 region is CAISDSGQGRYEQYF. As DNA, the CDR3 is TGTGCCATCAGTGATTCGGGACAGGGAAGGTACGAGCAGTACTTC.

The V gene is TRBV5-1, the J gene TRBJ2-1; TRBD1 agrees at 10 bases. Germline-derived CDR1 and CDR2 are SGHRS and YFSETQ. The CDR3 runs 14 residues. The V gene end was trimmed by 4 bases and the J gene end by 9 bases; junction bases not matched to a gene: 7. For the CDR3, the DNA is TGCGCCAGCAGCGAGGGACAGGGGAGGGGTGAGCAGTTCTTC. Translated, it gives CASSEGQGRGEQFF.

This rearrangement joins TRBV27 to TRBJ2-1, with 7 positions matching TRBD1. From germline, CDR1 is MNHEY and CDR2 SMNVEV (reference sequence). Trimming took 5 bases from V and 4 from J; bases not matched to a gene: 8. The CDR3 contains 15 residues. The CDR3 DNA is TGTGCCAGCAGTCCCCTGACAGGGCGGTACAATGAGCAGTTCTTC. It codes for CASSPLTGRYNEQFF.

The chain combines TRBV5-5 with TRBJ1-6; 7 bases line up with TRBD1. The CDR3 extends over 17 amino acids. Unmatched junction bases numbered 11, after V lost 3 bases and J lost 5 bases. Germline V gives CDR1 SGHKS, CDR2 YYEKEE (reference sequence). In DNA form, the CDR3 reads TGTGCCAGCAGCTCGACAGGGACACGCATGAATAATTCACCCCTCCACTTT. This codes for CASSSTGTRMNNSPLHF.

This clone has more than one count but fewer than ten. The chain employs TRBV6-6 and TRBJ1-1; TRBD1 is a possible D gene (5 bases). The CDR3 sequence is 15 residues long. Germline CDR1 and CDR2: MNHNY and SVGAGI (reference sequence). The V end lost 5 bases, the J end lost 6 bases, and 19 bases lay between the germline ends. In nucleotides, the CDR3 is TGTGCCAGCAGTGCCCCGGGCGGGGGTGGACCTGAAGCTTTCTTT. Residues: CASSAPGGGGPEAFF.

This chain joins TRBV7-2 and TRBJ1-4; 8 bases are shared with TRBD1. CDR1 and CDR2 (germline): SGHTA, FQGNSA. Trimming at V came to 0 bases and at J to 8 bases, leaving 5 bases not matched to a gene. CDR3 length: 15 amino acids. The DNA of the CDR3 is TGTGCCAGCAGCTTAGCAGGGGCAGGGGGCGAAAAACTGTTTTTT. Translation gives CASSLAGAGGEKLFF.

The chain uses TRBV6-1 and TRBJ2-7; no reliable D call. This CDR3 is built from 11 residues. Germline loops: CDR1 MNHNS, CDR2 SASEGT. V was clipped by 7 bases and J by 3 bases, with 7 bases between them. CDR3 sequence reads: CASTQFYEQYF. As DNA, the CDR3 is TGTGCCAGCACCCAATTCTACGAGCAGTACTTC.

In this sample, this clone turned up a few times. The J gene is TRBJ1-2, the V gene TRBV27; 11 nucleotides align to TRBD1. This CDR3 has 14 residues. Trimming took 3 bases from V and 8 from J; bases not matched to a gene: 5. CDR1 is MNHEY, CDR2 SMNVEV, per germline (reference sequence). The CDR3 region has the DNA TGTGCCAGCAGTTTCGGACAGGGGGCGGGAGGCTACACCTTC. The encoded protein is CASSFGQGAGGYTF.

This clone is a singleton in its sample. The V and J genes are TRBV2 and TRBJ2-3; 11 bases fit TRBD2. Germline V gene sequence: CDR1 SNHLY, CDR2 FYNNEI. The V segment lost 0 bases and the J segment 6 bases; nucleotides outside the gene matches: 11. CDR3 length: 18 residues. CDR3 nucleotides: TGTGCCAGCAGTGAAGCGCTTGCGGCTAGCGGGGGGTTGGATACGCAGTATTTT. It codes for CASSEALAASGGLDTQYF.

The genes are TRBV4-3 and TRBJ2-7; no definite D call. The CDR3 runs to 13 residues. The ends were cut back, 0 bases at V and 2 bases at J, with 5 bases in the middle. Germline-derived CDR1 and CDR2 are LGHNA and YSLEER. The CDR3 region has the DNA TGCGCCAGCAGCCAAGACGGTCCCTACGAGCAGTACTTC. Encoded protein: CASSQDGPYEQYF.

This chain links TRBV19 with TRBJ2-7; D may be TRBD2 (5 bases). Germline V gives CDR1 LNHDA, CDR2 SQIVND (reference sequence). The CDR3 spans 14 residues. Trimming cost V 2 bases and J 3 bases, with 11 bases left between them. CDR3 sequence: CASSIRGRSYEQYF. Here the CDR3 DNA reads TGTGCCAGTAGTATACGGGGTAGGAGCTACGAGCAGTACTTC.

This clone was picked up a small number of times. The V and J genes are TRBV29-1 and TRBJ2-7; TRBD2 matches at 12 bases. V was pared by 3 bases and J by 3 bases, with 3 bases of the junction left unmatched. CDR3 length: 14 residues. Germline V gene lookup returns CDR1 SQVTM and CDR2 ANQGSEA. CDR3 coding DNA: TGCAGCGTTGAGGGACTAGCGGGCCACTACGAGCAGTACTTC. This translates into CSVEGLAGHYEQYF.

This chain uses TRBV10-3 with TRBJ2-6; D is unclear. The CDR3 is 16 residues long. The germline V gene has CDR1 ENHRY and CDR2 SYGVKD. V was clipped by 7 bases and J by 0 bases, with 13 bases between them. The CDR3 nucleotides are TGTGCCATCAACGCAGGATTGAGCTCTGGGGCCAACGTCCTGACTTTC. It translates to CAINAGLSSGANVLTF.

This clone was detected only once. The V call is TRBV7-2, the J call TRBJ2-5; the D gene is possibly TRBD2 (7 bases). The germline V gene has CDR1 SGHTA and CDR2 FQGNSA. V was trimmed by 1 base and J by 4 bases, leaving 13 bases between them. The CDR3 loop spans 15 amino acids. CDR3 nucleotides: TGTGCCAGCAGCTTAGAAGTCCGGGGGGCAGAGACCCAGTACTTC. Amino acids: CASSLEVRGAETQYF.

The chain carries TRBV5-1 and TRBJ1-2; D gene unclear. V lost 0 bases, J lost 0 bases, and 9 bases lay in between. This CDR3 is 15 amino acids long. Germline lookup yields CDR1 SGHRS and CDR2 YFSETQ. CDR3 amino acids: CASSLVGQANYGYTF. In nucleotides, the CDR3 is TGCGCCAGCAGCTTGGTGGGCCAGGCTAACTATGGCTACACCTTC.

A few counts support this clone. The chain has TRBV7-2 and TRBJ2-7, with 8 nucleotides matching TRBD1. The V segment lost 2 bases and the J segment 3 bases; nucleotides outside the gene matches: 6. The CDR3 spans 15 residues. The V gene's germline CDR1 is SGHTA and CDR2 FQGNSA. In nucleotides, the CDR3 is TGTGCCAGCAGCTTAAACCCCGGACAGGGCTACGAGCAGTACTTC. Its protein product is CASSLNPGQGYEQYF. Variable domain in full (rest from reference TRBV7-2 and TRBJ2-7): GAGVSQSPSNKVTEKGKDVELRCDPISGHTALYWYRQSLGQGLEFLIYFQGNSAPDKSGLPSDRFSAERTGGSVSTLTIQRTQQEDSAVYLCASSLNPGQGYEQYFGPGTRLTVT.

The chain couples TRBV7-9 to TRBJ1-1; D not resolved. The V gene lost 3 bases and the J gene lost 0 bases, with 8 bases spanning the gap. Germline V gene lookup returns CDR1 SEHNR and CDR2 FQNEAQ (reference sequence). This CDR3 comprises 14 residues. CDR3 loop: CASSLEFMNTEAFF. The CDR3 bases are TGTGCCAGCAGCTTGGAGTTCATGAACACTGAAGCTTTCTTT.

The chain joins TRBV12-5 to TRBJ2-7; D gene unclear. In germline, CDR1 is LGHNT, CDR2 FRNRAP. The CDR3 has 13 residues. Trimming took 5 bases from V and 2 from J, leaving 10 bases between them. DNA of the CDR3: TGTGCTAGTGGTCTGGGAAACACCTACGAGCAGTACTTC. It translates to CASGLGNTYEQYF.

V and J are TRBV7-6 and TRBJ1-3, with 7 positions matching TRBD1. Trimming at V came to 0 bases and at J to 4 bases, leaving 12 bases not matched to a gene. The germline V gene encodes CDR1 SGHVS and CDR2 FNYEAQ. The length of the CDR3 is 18 residues. The CDR3 bases are TGTGCCAGCAGCTTAGCGAGGTACAGGGGATCGCGAGGAAACACCATATATTTT. Residues: CASSLARYRGSRGNTIYF. Full variable domain (remainder filled in from reference TRBV7-6 and TRBJ1-3): GAGVSQSPRYKVTKRGQDVALRCDPISGHVSLYWYRQALGQGPEFLTYFNYEAQQDKSGLPNDRFSAERPEGSISTLTIQRTEQRDSAMYRCASSLARYRGSRGNTIYFGEGSWLTVV.

The rearrangement links TRBV7-9 to TRBJ2-3, with 9 nucleotides matching TRBD2. The V gene end was trimmed by 5 bases and the J gene end by 1 base; junction bases not matched to a gene: 4. The CDR3 runs to 15 residues. Germline CDR1 SEHNR, CDR2 FQNEAQ (reference sequence). CDR3 sequence (DNA): TGTGCCAGCAGCCAGACTAGCGGACGCACAGATACGCAGTATTTT. Translated, it gives CASSQTSGRTDTQYF. The full variable domain, with the rest looked up from reference TRBV7-9 and TRBJ2-3, is DTGVSQNPRHKITKRGQNVTFRCDPISEHNRLYWYRQTLGQGPEFLTYFQNEAQLEKSRLLSDRFSAERPKGSFSTLEIQRTEQGDSAMYLCASSQTSGRTDTQYFGPGTRLTVL.

This clone was observed once. The chain recombines TRBV2 with TRBJ2-7; 7 bases map to TRBD1. The V and J ends lost 6 bases and 4 bases, in that order; junction bases with no gene match: 9. The length of the CDR3 is 14 residues. The germline gives CDR1 SNHLY, CDR2 FYNNEI. As DNA, the CDR3 is TGTGCCAGCAGAGCCGGACAGGTGGGGTACGAGCAGTACTTC. The encoded protein is CASRAGQVGYEQYF.

This clone is categorized as medium-sized. This sequence joins TRBV7-2 and TRBJ2-7; 9 nucleotides align to TRBD2. Germline CDR1 SGHTA, CDR2 FQGNSA. The CDR3 consists of 16 residues. V lost 1 base and J lost 7; bases outside the gene matches: 11. CDR3 in amino acids: CASSLGYGGAGGEQYF. The CDR3 nucleotides read TGTGCCAGCAGCTTAGGCTATGGCGGAGCGGGAGGAGAGCAGTACTTC.

V is TRBV6-1 and J is TRBJ1-2; TRBD1 might be the D (5 bases). The CDR3 is 13 amino acids. CDR1 is MNHNS and CDR2 is SASEGT in the germline V gene. V shed 3 bases and J shed 7 bases, with 12 bases lying between them. The chain's CDR3 is CASSEGREGGYTF. DNA for the CDR3: TGTGCCAGCAGTGAGGGCAGGGAGGGTGGCTACACCTTC.

This clone was picked up a small number of times. The rearrangement links TRBV6-1 to TRBJ1-1; TRBD1 is a possible D gene (5 bases). This CDR3 is built from 13 residues. Deletions cut 8 bases from V and 2 bases from J, with 12 bases between. The germline gives CDR1 MNHNS, CDR2 SASEGT. Here the CDR3 reads CASVVRANTEAFF. CDR3 in DNA: TGTGCCAGCGTCGTCAGGGCAAACACTGAAGCTTTCTTT.